This TCR beta chain originates from a study of STAT5B mutations in CD4+ large granular lymphocyte leukemia (dated by TCRdb to between 2021 and 2023). Regarding the research as a whole: Among the healthy controls, the CDR3 'QG' motif was associated with a particular HLA allele. TCRbeta repertoires of CD4+ T-cell large granular lymphocyte leukemia patients were compared with those of healthy blood donors. The purity of purified fractions was confirmed by flow cytometry on FACSCanto II or FACSVerse to exceed 95% among lymphocytes.

Comment on this clone: Its cognate antigen has yet to be identified. Nothing much larger sits one base from this clone, and base qualities are not available.

The immunoSEQ assay at survey resolution was applied to genomic DNA for sequencing of TCRbeta rearrangements. Per the source publication's procedure: In the TCR sequencing data, the smallest productive clonotype frequency that could be detected was 2.59 x 10-5. Only productive TCRbeta rearrangements, defined as complete and in-frame sequences, were included in the analyses. Simpson clonality, calculated in the immunoSEQ Analyzer version 3.0, was used as the measure of sample clonality. Clones were categorized by frequency as very rare, small, medium, large (1-20%) or hyperexpanded (>20%). Generation probabilities were estimated with OLGA 1.2.3, V-gene circos plots were made with VDJtools, specificities were searched in VDJdb, and CDR3 motifs were identified with GLIPH. In TCRdb, the immuneACCESS table is reduced to in-frame sequences with V and J assigned. These tables do not hold every clone; where another copy was compared, an unresolved V gene accounts for under half, and the others remain unexplained. For V, J and clone size, that table is used; D and trimming come from the DNA. This sample holds around 32,000 clones; around 85% were observed only once. Jointly, the top ten make up approximately 6.2% of the sample.

Healthy controls were some 35 blood donors whose buffy coats came from the Finnish Red Cross blood service. All TCR-sequenced material derived from peripheral blood: patient blood samples and healthy donor buffy coats. Peripheral blood mononuclear cells were isolated by Ficoll-Hypaque gradient centrifugation. CD4+ cells were purified magnetically from the buffy coats of healthy controls. Genomic DNA was extracted with the Gentra Puregene Cell and Tissue kit and quantified on a Qubit 2.0 fluorometer. The germline V gene sets CDR1 to SGHTA and CDR2 to FQGNSA. From cysteine to phenylalanine, the CDR3 is 15 amino acids long. CDR3 DNA is the only sequence kept; it has 45 bases, read in frame from the first base. The germline ends are 11 bases apart after V is trimmed by 0 bases and J by 5 bases. The research as a whole found: CD4-sorted patient repertoires appeared more clonal than healthy CD4+ repertoires, and this difference persisted after removing the putative leukemic clones. Enrichment of TRBV06-family usage was observed among the top patient clones (8/27) relative to healthy controls (2/35). Main leukemic clonotypes were private to each patient, although around 25% of the main leukemic clonotypes were found at low frequency in the non-leukemic repertoires of other patients. Data were not HLA-matched; higher clonality in CD4+ versus CD8+ T-LGLL could reflect the relatively small sample size.

The rearrangement joined TRBV7-2 to TRBJ1-5, and the D gene may be TRBD1, 6 bases matching. The sample comprised CD4+ T cells from blood buffy coats. This clonotype was obtained from a human donor in good health. The nucleotide sequence is given as TGTGCCAGCAGCTTAGCGCAGGGGTTTGATCAGCCCCAGCATTTT. The translation is CASSLAQGFDQPQHF.